The table lists the clone carrying this T cell receptor (beta chain) with a few counts. The data were obtained in a study of cytomegalovirus exposure and HLA in healthy donors. CDR3 length: 17 amino acids. The V and J ends lost 3 bases and 0 bases, in that order; junction bases with no gene match: 4. Germline V gives CDR1 KGHSH, CDR2 LQKENI. Sequencing used immunoSEQ multiplex PCR; TCRdb keeps in-frame clones, though not all of them. The repertoire holds around 150,000 clones, with 85% to 90% as singletons. The chain recombines TRBV18 with TRBJ2-2, with TRBD2 matching over 10 bases. This TCR derives from a woman aged 18 to 35 in good health and CMV-seropositive. Material for sequencing was PBMCs. The CDR3 region has the DNA TGTGCCAGCTCACCGGCTAGCGGGGGACCGAACACCGGGGAGCTGTTTTTT. The encoded protein is CASSPASGGPNTGELFF.